This is a list of T cell receptor beta chains from one sample in a study of vaccination effects on CD4 cells after COVID-19. Profiling relied on immunoSEQ multiplex PCR, and the TCRdb table lists in-frame clones only, not all of them. The top ten clones hold around 21% of a sample with some 63,000 clones, about two thirds of them seen once. These receptors have no known antigen. The sequences come from CD4+ T cells from PBMCs cultured without peptide, collected before COVID-19 vaccination. Receptors originate from a human donor who had a prior SARS-CoV-2 infection. CDR3s include the opening cysteine and the closing phenylalanine or tryptophan. A D gene is named only where the DNA matches it firmly. Size is omitted from some rows. Given values are once, few, many or a class for expanded clones.

TRBV7-8	TRBD1	TRBJ2-3	.	TGTGCCAGCAGCTTAGGCTCGACAGGGGGCAAGCAAGATACGCAGTATTTT	CASSLGSTGGKQDTQYF
TRBV24-1	.	TRBJ2-1	.	TGTGCCACCAGTGATTTGTTGGAGCCAAATCCGGTCAATGAGCAGTTCTTC	CATSDLLEPNPVNEQFF
TRBV2	.	TRBJ1-5	once	TGTGCCAGCAGTGTGGATCGGATGAATCAGCCCCAGCATTTT	CASSVDRMNQPQHF
TRBV5-4	TRBD2	TRBJ2-3	.	TGTGCCAGCAGCCCGACTAGCGGGAACATAGATACGCAGTATTTT	CASSPTSGNIDTQYF
TRBV6-4	.	TRBJ2-2	.	TGTGCCAGCAGTTACACCCCAACAACCTACACCGGGGAGCTGTTTTTT	CASSYTPTTYTGELFF
TRBV2	TRBD2	TRBJ2-1	few	TGTGCCAGCAGTCCTAGCGGGGGGGCCGCCAATGAGCAGTTCTTC	CASSPSGGAANEQFF
TRBV3-1/TRBV3-2	TRBD1	TRBJ1-4	.	TGTGCCAGCAGTCCAATAACAGGGGGAGACAATGAAAAACTGTTTTTT	CASSPITGGDNEKLFF
TRBV12-5	TRBD2	TRBJ2-3	.	TGTGCTAGTGGTTTGACCCTTCTAGCGGGAGGGCCAGATACGCAGTATTTT	CASGLTLLAGGPDTQYF
TRBV3-1/TRBV3-2	.	TRBJ2-7	.	TGTGCCAGCAGCCAAGGCCTTTGGGGGGCGGACGAGCAGTACTTC	CASSQGLWGADEQYF
TRBV18	TRBD2	TRBJ2-2	once	TGTGCCAGCTCACCACCCGATGGGGGGGTCACCGGGGAGCTGTTTTTT	CASSPPDGGVTGELFF
TRBV7-9	TRBD1	TRBJ1-4	.	TGTGCCAGCAGCCGGACAGGGAGTAATGAAAAACTGTTTTTT	CASSRTGSNEKLFF
TRBV7-3	.	TRBJ2-2	.	TGTGCCAGCAGCTTATTCGGGACCGGGGAGCTGTTTTTT	CASSLFGTGELFF
TRBV15	TRBD1	TRBJ1-3	few	TGTGCCACCATGACAGGGGGCTCTGGAAACACCATATATTTT	CATMTGGSGNTIYF
TRBV5-1	.	TRBJ2-3	.	TGCGCCAGCAGCTTGGGCCTAGCCGCAGATACGCAGTATTTT	CASSLGLAADTQYF
TRBV5-1	.	TRBJ1-6	.	TGCGCCAGCAGAAGCTTAACCGGGACACTAAATTCACCCCTCCACTTT	CASRSLTGTLNSPLHF
TRBV9	.	TRBJ1-5	.	TGTGCCAGCAGCGGGGACAGCAATCAGCCCCAGCATTTT	CASSGDSNQPQHF